One sample yielded the 15 T cell receptor beta chains listed below, sequenced in a study of T cell repertoires in cytomegalovirus infection (dated by TCRdb to the late 2010s). The reads were generated on an Illumina HiSeq 1500. TCRdb redid the processing of the public reads, applying fastp at Q25 and MiXCR, and retained in-frame beta chains. Rows matching on CDR3 protein sequence are summarized as one entry with the most common DNA and genes. The sample includes 480,000 or so distinct CDR3 sequences, with approximately 10% observed a single time. About a tenth of the sample goes to the ten largest clones. Sequenced material: PBMCs. The receptor set was obtained from a human donor in good health (CMV status not recorded). Some clones in this sample may be carry-over from other donors' samples.

This clonotype appeared many times. The chain has TRBV7-6 and TRBJ2-1, with TRBD2 identical over 7 bases. Germline CDR1 is SGHVS and CDR2 is FNYEAQ. This CDR3 has 13 amino acids. V shed 8 bases, J shed 13 bases, and the junction held 14 bases outside the gene matches. The CDR3: CASRRGREVPQFF. The CDR3 coding sequence is TGTGCCAGCCGCCGGGGACGGGAGGTGCCCCAGTTCTTC.

At least ten counts were recorded for this clonotype. The chain uses TRBV7-2 and TRBJ1-4; D uncertain. The CDR3 is 14 residues long. Germline values: CDR1 SGHTA, CDR2 FQGNSA. V was trimmed by 1 base and J by 8 bases, leaving 11 bases between them. The CDR3: CASSLERFGEKLFF. The CDR3 region has the DNA TGTGCCAGCAGCTTAGAGAGGTTCGGGGAAAAACTGTTTTTT.

In this sample, this clonotype turned up many times. The chain joins TRBV7-9 to TRBJ1-1; D is undetermined. From germline, CDR1 is SEHNR and CDR2 FQNEAQ (reference sequence). Trimming cost V 5 bases and J 0 bases, with 7 bases left between them. CDR3 length equals 13 residues. In DNA form, the CDR3 reads TGTGCCAGCAGCCTCTTCATGAACACTGAAGCTTTCTTT. Translation gives CASSLFMNTEAFF. The whole variable domain, remainder taken from reference TRBV7-9 and TRBJ1-1, is DTGVSQNPRHKITKRGQNVTFRCDPISEHNRLYWYRQTLGQGPEFLTYFQNEAQLEKSRLLSDRFSAERPKGSFSTLEIQRTEQGDSAMYLCASSLFMNTEAFFGQGTRLTVV.

This clonotype was counted many times. This CDR3 reads CASSLSGGAPDTQYF. The CDR3 DNA reads TGTGCCAGCAGTTTAAGCGGGGGGGCCCCCGATACGCAGTATTTT. The chain carries TRBV12-3 or TRBV12-4 and TRBJ2-3, with TRBD2 matching 10 bases. This CDR3 spans 15 amino acids. With V trimmed by 2 bases and J by 6 bases, 5 bases remained unmatched.

For this clonotype: Just one base apart from a much larger clone, this may be a read error. The chain links TRBV28 to TRBJ2-7; D unresolved. CDR1 and CDR2 (germline): MDHEN, SYDVKM. Trimming stripped 7 bases from V and 0 bases from J, with 16 bases between. The length of the CDR3 is 15 residues. The CDR3 protein is CASTVRVAGSYEQYF. Written as DNA, the CDR3 is TGTGCCAGCACCGTCCGGGTGGCCGGCTCCTACGAGCAGTACTTC.

This clonotype was found many times. V usage is TRBV5-1 and J usage is TRBJ2-1, with D uncertain. Trimming stripped 4 bases from V and 1 base from J, with 15 bases between. This CDR3 comprises 16 residues. Germline lookup yields CDR1 SGHRS and CDR2 YFSETQ. CDR3 in amino acids: CASSPSSRPSYNEQFF. CDR3 bases: TGCGCCAGCAGCCCCTCGTCGCGGCCATCCTACAATGAGCAGTTCTTC.

This clonotype was recorded many times. The rearrangement joins TRBV7-2 to TRBJ2-7; 13 bases are a match to TRBD2. J lost 7 bases, V lost 5 bases, and 8 bases had no gene match. Germline V CDR1 and CDR2: SGHTA, FQGNSA. The CDR3 length is 15 residues. CDR3 DNA sequence: TGTGCCAGCAGCCCTTGGACTAGCGGGGGAGGAGAGCAGTACTTC. Its protein is CASSPWTSGGGEQYF.

Many counts were recorded for this clonotype. The chain employs TRBV7-9 and TRBJ1-3, with unresolved D. Germline loops: CDR1 SEHNR, CDR2 FQNEAQ (reference sequence). Between the trimmed V and J ends, which lost 5 bases and 0 bases, there was a span of 14 bases. CDR3 length equals 16 residues. The CDR3 sequence: CASSPKQQFSGNTIYF. The DNA for the CDR3 is TGTGCCAGCAGCCCCAAACAGCAGTTCTCTGGAAACACCATATATTTT.

This clonotype came up many times. The chain uses TRBV4-1 and TRBJ1-1; the D is unclear. The CDR3 has 13 amino acids. Germline V gene data show CDR1 as MGHRA and CDR2 as YSYEKL. Trimming took 6 bases from V and 4 from J, leaving 12 bases between them. DNA for the CDR3: TGCGCCAGCAGTCGGGCCGAGGGCACTGAAGCTTTCTTT. Protein: CASSRAEGTEAFF.

This clonotype was seen only a few times. The rearrangement links TRBV3-1 to TRBJ2-2, with 9 bases lining up with TRBD1. CDR1 and CDR2 (germline): LGHDT, YNNKEL (reference sequence). The V and J ends lost 4 bases and 6 bases, in that order; junction bases with no gene match: 18. The length of the CDR3 is 19 residues. The DNA for the CDR3 is TGTGCCAGCAGCCCTAACAGAGCCGGACAGGGGCGGTTGTCCGGGGAGCTGTTTTTT. Amino acids: CASSPNRAGQGRLSGELFF.

This clonotype was seen a handful of times. V gene TRBV20-1 combines with J gene TRBJ2-1; D is unresolved. Trimming stripped 6 bases from V and 0 bases from J, with 15 bases between. There are 15 residues in the CDR3. CDR1 is DFQATT, CDR2 SNEGSKA, per germline (reference sequence). The CDR3 bases are TGCAGTGCCCAACCCCGTAGAAGCTCCTACAATGAGCAGTTCTTC. As protein: CSAQPRRSSYNEQFF.

This clonotype was recorded many times. The chain links TRBV28 to TRBJ1-5, with D possibly being TRBD1 (5 bases). Germline V gene sequence: CDR1 MDHEN, CDR2 SYDVKM. This CDR3 spans 14 amino acids. V lost 9 bases and J lost 0, with 12 bases in between. CDR3 loop: CASRSQGSNQPQHF. The DNA of the CDR3 is TGTGCCAGTCGATCCCAGGGTAGCAATCAGCCCCAGCATTTT.

The gene calls are TRBV29-1 and TRBJ2-3; 10 bases map to TRBD1. This CDR3 has 13 residues. J lost 3 bases, V lost 8 bases, and 5 bases had no gene match. Germline V lookup: CDR1 SQVTM, CDR2 ANQGSEA. In DNA form, the CDR3 reads TGCAGCACAGGGGGACAGGGGACAGATACGCAGTATTTT. Protein sequence: CSTGGQGTDTQYF.

The chain carries TRBV6-5 and TRBJ2-5; 14 bases align to TRBD2. The germline gives CDR1 MNHEY, CDR2 SVGAGI. The V segment lost 6 bases and the J segment 10 bases; nucleotides outside the gene matches: 10. The CDR3 is made up of 15 amino acids. CDR3 DNA sequence: TGTGCCAGCAGCCCTCGACTAGCGGGAGGGGGGGGCCAGTACTTC. It specifies CASSPRLAGGGGQYF.

This sequence joins TRBV10-3 and TRBJ1-1; TRBD1 matches 11 bases. Germline CDR1 and CDR2: ENHRY and SYGVKD. Trimming cost V 4 bases and J 7 bases; bases outside gene matches: 17. This CDR3 spans 18 amino acids. The CDR3 loop reads CAISGIGQGASGVVEAFF. CDR3 bases: TGTGCCATCAGTGGCATCGGACAGGGGGCCTCCGGGGTGGTTGAAGCTTTCTTT.